Only one count was recorded for the clone carrying this TCR beta chain. Its antigen remains unidentified. V shed 2 bases, J shed 0 bases, and the junction held 7 bases outside the gene matches. The V gene's germline CDR1 is SEHNR and CDR2 FQNEAQ (reference sequence). This CDR3 contains 17 residues. The entry originates in a study of PD-1 blockade in classical Hodgkin lymphoma. Notes on the study in general: By C4D1 there was a significant rise in CD4+ TCR diversity but not in CD8+ TCR diversity.

Some clones are missing from TCRdb's copy, which holds only in-frame ones; the method was immunoSEQ multiplex PCR. The table lists about 24,000 clones, roughly four fifths of them singletons. Time point defined: cycle 4 day 1 (C4D1), after 6 weeks of nivolumab. Every patient had relapsed following autologous stem cell transplantation, and cohorts differed in brentuximab vedotin exposure. The specimen comprised peripheral blood mononuclear cells (PBMCs), sampled before the fourth cycle of nivolumab. The chain links TRBV7-9 to TRBJ2-1, with 7 bases identical to TRBD2. The receptor was isolated from a human donor with classical Hodgkin lymphoma. The CDR3 coding sequence is TGTGCCAGCAGCTTAATTTATCGGGAGGCCTCCTACAATGAGCAGTTCTTC. Protein product: CASSLIYREASYNEQFF.